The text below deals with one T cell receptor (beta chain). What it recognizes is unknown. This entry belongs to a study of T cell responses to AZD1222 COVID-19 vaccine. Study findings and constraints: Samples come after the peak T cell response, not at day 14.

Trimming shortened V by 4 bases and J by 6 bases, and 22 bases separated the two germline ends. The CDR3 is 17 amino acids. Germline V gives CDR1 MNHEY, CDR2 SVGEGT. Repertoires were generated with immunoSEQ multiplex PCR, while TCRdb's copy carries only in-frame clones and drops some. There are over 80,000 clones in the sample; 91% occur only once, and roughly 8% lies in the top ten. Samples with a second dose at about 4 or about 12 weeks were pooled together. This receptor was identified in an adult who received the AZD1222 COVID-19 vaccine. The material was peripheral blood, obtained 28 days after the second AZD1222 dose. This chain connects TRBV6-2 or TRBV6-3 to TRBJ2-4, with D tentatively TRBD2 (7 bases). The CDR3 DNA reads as TGTGCCAGCAGTTCAACGCTGGGGGGGCGAGGCGGAAACATTCAGTACTTC. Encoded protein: CASSSTLGGRGGNIQYF.